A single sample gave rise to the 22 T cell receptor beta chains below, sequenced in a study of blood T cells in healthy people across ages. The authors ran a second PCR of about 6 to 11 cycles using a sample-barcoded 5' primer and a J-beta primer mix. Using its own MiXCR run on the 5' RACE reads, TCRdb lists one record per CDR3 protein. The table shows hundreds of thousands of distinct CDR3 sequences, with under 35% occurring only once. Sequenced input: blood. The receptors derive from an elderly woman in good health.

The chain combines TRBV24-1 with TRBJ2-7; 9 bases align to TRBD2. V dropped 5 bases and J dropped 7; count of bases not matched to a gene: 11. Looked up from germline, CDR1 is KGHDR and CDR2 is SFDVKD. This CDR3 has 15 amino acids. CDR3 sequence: CATSAGAGGVDEQYF. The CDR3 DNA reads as TGTGCCACCAGTGCGGGAGCGGGGGGTGTCGATGAGCAGTACTTC.

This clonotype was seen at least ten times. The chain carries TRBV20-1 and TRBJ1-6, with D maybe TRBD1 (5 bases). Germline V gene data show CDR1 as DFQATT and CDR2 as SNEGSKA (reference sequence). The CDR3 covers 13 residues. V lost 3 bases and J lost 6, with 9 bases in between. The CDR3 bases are TGCAGTGCTAGCCCGCAGGGTAATTCACCCCTCCACTTT. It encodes CSASPQGNSPLHF.

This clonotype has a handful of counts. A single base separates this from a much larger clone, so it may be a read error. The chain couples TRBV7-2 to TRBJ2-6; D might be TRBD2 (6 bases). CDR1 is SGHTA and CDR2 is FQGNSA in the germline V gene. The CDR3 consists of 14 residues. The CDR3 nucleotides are TGTGCCAGCACCTGGGGGACTGGGGCCAGCGTCCTGACTTTC. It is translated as CASTWGTGASVLTF.

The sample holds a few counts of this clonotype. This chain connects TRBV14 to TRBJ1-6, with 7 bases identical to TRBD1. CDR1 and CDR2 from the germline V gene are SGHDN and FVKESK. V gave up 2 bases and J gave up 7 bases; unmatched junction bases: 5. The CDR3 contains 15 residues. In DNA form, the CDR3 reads TGTGCCAGCAGCCAACCAGGGACAGCCAATTCACCCCTCCACTTT. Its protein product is CASSQPGTANSPLHF.

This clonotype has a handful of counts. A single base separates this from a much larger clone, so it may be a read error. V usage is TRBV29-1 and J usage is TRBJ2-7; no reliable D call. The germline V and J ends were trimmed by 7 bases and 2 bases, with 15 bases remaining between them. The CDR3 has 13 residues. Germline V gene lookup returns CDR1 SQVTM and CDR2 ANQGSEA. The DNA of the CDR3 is TGCAGCGAAATCAATCGGCAAACCTACGAGCAGTACTTC. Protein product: CSEINRQTYEQYF.

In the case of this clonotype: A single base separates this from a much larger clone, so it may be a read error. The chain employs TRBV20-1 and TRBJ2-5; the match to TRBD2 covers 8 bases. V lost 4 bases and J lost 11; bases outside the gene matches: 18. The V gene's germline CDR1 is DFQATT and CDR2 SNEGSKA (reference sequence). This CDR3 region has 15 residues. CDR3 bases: TGCAGTGCTATGCTCTCCCGGGGGGGCCGGGAGGAGCAGTACTTC. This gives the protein CSAMLSRGGREEQYF.

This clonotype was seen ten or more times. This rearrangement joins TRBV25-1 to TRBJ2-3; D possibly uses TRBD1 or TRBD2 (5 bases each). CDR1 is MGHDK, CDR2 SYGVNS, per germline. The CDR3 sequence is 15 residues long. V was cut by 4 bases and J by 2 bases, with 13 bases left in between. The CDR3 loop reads CASSGTGTNTDTQYF. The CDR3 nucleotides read TGTGCCAGCAGTGGAACCGGGACGAACACAGATACGCAGTATTTT. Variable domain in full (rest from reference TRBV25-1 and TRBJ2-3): EADIYQTPRYLVIGTGKKITLECSQTMGHDKMYWYQQDPGMELHLIHYSYGVNSTEKGDLSSESTVSRIRTEHFPLTLESARPSHTSQYLCASSGTGTNTDTQYFGPGTRLTVL.

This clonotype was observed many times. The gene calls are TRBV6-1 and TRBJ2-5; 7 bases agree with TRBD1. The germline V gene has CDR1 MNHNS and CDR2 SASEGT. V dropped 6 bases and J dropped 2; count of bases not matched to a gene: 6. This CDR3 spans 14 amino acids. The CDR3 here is CASSGGRGQETQYF. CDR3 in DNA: TGTGCCAGCAGCGGTGGCAGGGGGCAAGAGACCCAGTACTTC.

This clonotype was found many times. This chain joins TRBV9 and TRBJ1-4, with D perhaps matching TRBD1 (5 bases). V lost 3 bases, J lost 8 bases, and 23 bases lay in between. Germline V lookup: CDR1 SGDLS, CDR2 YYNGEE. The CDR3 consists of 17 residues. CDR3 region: CASSGEGMAGLKEKLFF. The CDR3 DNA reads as TGTGCCAGCAGCGGGGAGGGAATGGCGGGGCTAAAAGAAAAACTGTTTTTT.

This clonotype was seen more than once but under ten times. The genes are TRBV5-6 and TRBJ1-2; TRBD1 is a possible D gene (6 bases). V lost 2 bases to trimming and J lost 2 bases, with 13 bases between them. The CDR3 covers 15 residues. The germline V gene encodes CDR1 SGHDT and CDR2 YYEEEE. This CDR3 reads CASSFGNTGNYGYTF. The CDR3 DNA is TGTGCCAGCAGCTTCGGGAATACAGGGAACTATGGCTACACCTTC. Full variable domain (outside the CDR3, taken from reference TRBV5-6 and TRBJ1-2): DAGVTQSPTHLIKTRGQQVTLRCSPKSGHDTVSWYQQALGQGPQFIFQYYEEEERQRGNFPDRFSGHQFPNYSSELNVNALLLGDSALYLCASSFGNTGNYGYTFGSGTRLTVV.

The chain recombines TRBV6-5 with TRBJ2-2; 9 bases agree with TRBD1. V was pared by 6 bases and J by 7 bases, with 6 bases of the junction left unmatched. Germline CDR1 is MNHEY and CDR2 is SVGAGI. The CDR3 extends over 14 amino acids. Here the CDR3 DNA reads TGTGCCAGCAGACAGGGGGCAAGTGGCGGGGAGCTGTTTTTT. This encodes CASRQGASGGELFF.

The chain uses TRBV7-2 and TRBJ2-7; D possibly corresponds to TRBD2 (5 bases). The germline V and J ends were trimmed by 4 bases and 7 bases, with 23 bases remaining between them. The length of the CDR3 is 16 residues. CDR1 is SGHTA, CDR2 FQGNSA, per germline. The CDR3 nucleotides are TGTGCCAGCAGCTCGAACGGACCGGGAATTGGCGGTGAGCAGTACTTC. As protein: CASSSNGPGIGGEQYF.

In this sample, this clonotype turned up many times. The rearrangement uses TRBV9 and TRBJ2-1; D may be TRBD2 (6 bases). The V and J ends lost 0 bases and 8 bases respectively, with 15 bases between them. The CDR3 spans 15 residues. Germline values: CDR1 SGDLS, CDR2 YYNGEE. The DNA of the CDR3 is TGTGCCAGCAGCGTAGTACCGGGAGCCGGGGATGAGCAGTTCTTC. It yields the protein CASSVVPGAGDEQFF.

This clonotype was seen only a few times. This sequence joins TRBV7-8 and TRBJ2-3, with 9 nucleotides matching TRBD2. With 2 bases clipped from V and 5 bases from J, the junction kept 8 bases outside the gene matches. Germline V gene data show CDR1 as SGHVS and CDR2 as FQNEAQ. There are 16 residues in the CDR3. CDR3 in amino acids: CASSLRVSGGLDTQYF. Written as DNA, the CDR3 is TGTGCCAGCAGCTTAAGAGTCAGCGGGGGGCTAGATACGCAGTATTTT.

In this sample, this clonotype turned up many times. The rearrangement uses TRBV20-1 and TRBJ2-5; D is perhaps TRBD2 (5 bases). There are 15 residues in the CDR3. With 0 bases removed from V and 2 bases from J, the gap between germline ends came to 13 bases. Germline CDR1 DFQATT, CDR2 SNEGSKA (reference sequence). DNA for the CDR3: TGCAGTGCTAGAGATTCAAGCGGCTTTCAAGAGACCCAGTACTTC. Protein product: CSARDSSGFQETQYF.

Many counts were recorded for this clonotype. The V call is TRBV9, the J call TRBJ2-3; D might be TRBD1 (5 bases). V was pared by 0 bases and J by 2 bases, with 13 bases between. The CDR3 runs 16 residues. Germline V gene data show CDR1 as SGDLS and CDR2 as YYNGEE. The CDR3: CASSVAPRVDTDTQYF. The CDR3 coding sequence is TGTGCCAGCAGCGTAGCCCCCAGGGTGGACACAGATACGCAGTATTTT.

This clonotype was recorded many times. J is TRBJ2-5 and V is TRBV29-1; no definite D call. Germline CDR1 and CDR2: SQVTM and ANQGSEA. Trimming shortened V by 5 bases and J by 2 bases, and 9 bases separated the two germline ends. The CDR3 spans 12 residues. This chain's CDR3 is CSVLSQQETQYF. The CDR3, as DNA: TGCAGCGTTCTGAGTCAACAAGAGACCCAGTACTTC.

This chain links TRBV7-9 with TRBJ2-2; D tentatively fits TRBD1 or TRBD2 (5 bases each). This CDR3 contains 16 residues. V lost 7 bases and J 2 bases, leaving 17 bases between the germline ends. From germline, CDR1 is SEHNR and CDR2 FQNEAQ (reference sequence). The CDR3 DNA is TGTGCCAGCATCCCTATCGGGGCACTTAACACCGGGGAGCTGTTTTTT. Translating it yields CASIPIGALNTGELFF.

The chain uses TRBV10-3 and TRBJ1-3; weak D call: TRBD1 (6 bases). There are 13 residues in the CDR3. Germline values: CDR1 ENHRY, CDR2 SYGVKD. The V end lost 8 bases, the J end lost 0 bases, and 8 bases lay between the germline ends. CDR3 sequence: CAIGQSSGNTIYF. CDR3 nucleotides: TGTGCCATCGGACAGAGCTCTGGAAACACCATATATTTT.

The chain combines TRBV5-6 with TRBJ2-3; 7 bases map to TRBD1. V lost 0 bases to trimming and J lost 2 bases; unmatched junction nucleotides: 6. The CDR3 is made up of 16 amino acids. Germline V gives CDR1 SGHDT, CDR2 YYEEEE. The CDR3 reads CASSLASTGITDTQYF. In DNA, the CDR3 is TGTGCCAGCAGCTTGGCCTCGACAGGGATCACAGATACGCAGTATTTT. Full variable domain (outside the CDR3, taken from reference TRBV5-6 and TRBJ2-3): DAGVTQSPTHLIKTRGQQVTLRCSPKSGHDTVSWYQQALGQGPQFIFQYYEEEERQRGNFPDRFSGHQFPNYSSELNVNALLLGDSALYLCASSLASTGITDTQYFGPGTRLTVL.

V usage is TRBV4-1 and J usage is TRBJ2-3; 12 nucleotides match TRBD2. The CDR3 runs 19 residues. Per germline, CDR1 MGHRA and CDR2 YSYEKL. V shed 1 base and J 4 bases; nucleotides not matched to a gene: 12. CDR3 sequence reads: CASSQGLAVTSGSSDTQYF. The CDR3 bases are TGCGCCAGCAGCCAAGGGCTGGCCGTGACTAGCGGGAGCTCAGATACGCAGTATTTT.

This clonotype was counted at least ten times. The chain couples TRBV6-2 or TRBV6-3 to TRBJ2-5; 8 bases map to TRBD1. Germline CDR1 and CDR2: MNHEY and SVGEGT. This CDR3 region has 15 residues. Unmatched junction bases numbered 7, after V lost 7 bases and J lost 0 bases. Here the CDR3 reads CASNSDRAHQETQYF. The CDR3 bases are TGTGCCAGCAACTCGGACAGGGCCCACCAAGAGACCCAGTACTTC.